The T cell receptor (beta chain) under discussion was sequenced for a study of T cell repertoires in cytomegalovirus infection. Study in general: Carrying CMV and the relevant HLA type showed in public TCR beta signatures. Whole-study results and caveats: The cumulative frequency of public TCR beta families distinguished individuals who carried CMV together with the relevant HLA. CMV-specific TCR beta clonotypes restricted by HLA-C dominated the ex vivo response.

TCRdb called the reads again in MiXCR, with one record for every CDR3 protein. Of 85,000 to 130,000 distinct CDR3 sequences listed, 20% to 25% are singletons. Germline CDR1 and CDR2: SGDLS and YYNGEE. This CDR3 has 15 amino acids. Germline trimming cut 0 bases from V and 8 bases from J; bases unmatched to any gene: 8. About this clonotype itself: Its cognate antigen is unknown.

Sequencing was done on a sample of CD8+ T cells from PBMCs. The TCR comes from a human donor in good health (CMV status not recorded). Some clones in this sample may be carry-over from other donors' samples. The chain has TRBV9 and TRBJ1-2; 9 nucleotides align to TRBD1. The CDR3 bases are TGTGCCAGCAGCGTAGAGGGGACAGGGACAAGCGGCTACACCTTC. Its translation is CASSVEGTGTSGYTF.